This is a list of T cell receptor beta chains from one sample in a study of blood T cell repertoires in COVID-19. This table comes from immunoSEQ multiplex PCR, and its TCRdb copy is limited to in-frame clones, with some not included. The sample shows about 240,000 clones, 80% to 85% of them seen only once. What was sequenced was peripheral blood. The receptors stem from a woman aged 18-29 years with acute or convalescent COVID-19. Both conserved end residues are part of each CDR3. The order of the fields is J gene, D gene, V gene, clone size, CDR3 DNA, CDR3 protein. A D gene is named only where the DNA matches it firmly. Clone size, where shown, is once, few, many, or a class for clones that have expanded.

J gene: TRBJ2-7; D gene: TRBD1; V gene: TRBV14; clone size: .; CDR3 DNA: TGTGCCAGCAGCCCCGGGACAGGGATCGAGCAGTACTTC; CDR3 protein: CASSPGTGIEQYF
J gene: TRBJ2-7; D gene: TRBD1; V gene: TRBV10-3; clone size: once; CDR3 DNA: TGTGCCATCAGTGGGACAGGTTCCTACGAGCAGTACTTC; CDR3 protein: CAISGTGSYEQYF
J gene: TRBJ2-1; D gene: .; V gene: TRBV5-1; clone size: few; CDR3 DNA: TGCGCCAGCAGCCTTAGCGGAGCCAGCTCCTACAATGAGCAGTTCTTC; CDR3 protein: CASSLSGASSYNEQFF
J gene: TRBJ2-5; D gene: .; V gene: TRBV5-1; clone size: .; CDR3 DNA: TGCGCCAGCAGCTACCAGGGTAGCCAAGAGACCCAGTACTTC; CDR3 protein: CASSYQGSQETQYF
J gene: TRBJ2-7; D gene: TRBD2; V gene: TRBV7-2; clone size: .; CDR3 DNA: TGTGCCAGCAGTCGCGGGAGGGCCGAGTCCTACGAGCAGTACTTC; CDR3 protein: CASSRGRAESYEQYF
J gene: TRBJ1-2; D gene: TRBD1; V gene: TRBV10-3; clone size: .; CDR3 DNA: TGTGCCATCAGTCGACAGGGACATGGCTACACCTTC; CDR3 protein: CAISRQGHGYTF
J gene: TRBJ2-2; D gene: .; V gene: TRBV5-6; clone size: .; CDR3 DNA: TGTGCCAGCAGCCCCCGACGGGGAAACACCGGGGAGCTGTTTTTT; CDR3 protein: CASSPRRGNTGELFF
J gene: TRBJ2-7; D gene: .; V gene: TRBV18; clone size: .; CDR3 DNA: TGTGCCAGCTCACCACTGGCAGGGAACTACGAGCAGTACTTC; CDR3 protein: CASSPLAGNYEQYF
J gene: TRBJ2-7; D gene: .; V gene: TRBV6-1; clone size: once; CDR3 DNA: TGTGCCAGCAGTGAACGCTTTTTGAGACAGAACTACGAGCAGTACTTC; CDR3 protein: CASSERFLRQNYEQYF
J gene: TRBJ1-2; D gene: .; V gene: TRBV5-6; clone size: .; CDR3 DNA: TGTGCCAGCAGCTTGGCTTATGGGTCAGGGCCTAACTATGGCTACACCTTC; CDR3 protein: CASSLAYGSGPNYGYTF
J gene: TRBJ1-1; D gene: TRBD1; V gene: TRBV19; clone size: .; CDR3 DNA: TGTGCCAGTAGTTTGGGGACAGGGGGAGGGACTGAAGCTTTCTTT; CDR3 protein: CASSLGTGGGTEAFF
J gene: TRBJ1-4; D gene: TRBD1; V gene: TRBV28; clone size: .; CDR3 DNA: TGTGCCAGCGCCAGGGGGTGGGGACCTAATGAAAAACTGTTTTTT; CDR3 protein: CASARGWGPNEKLFF
J gene: TRBJ2-3; D gene: TRBD2; V gene: TRBV6-5; clone size: .; CDR3 DNA: TGTGCCAGCAGTTACCGGGCGGGAGGGCCAAGAGATACGCAGTATTTT; CDR3 protein: CASSYRAGGPRDTQYF
J gene: TRBJ1-2; D gene: .; V gene: TRBV5-1; clone size: .; CDR3 DNA: TGCGCCAGCAGATTCGGTTTTAACTATGGCTACACCTTC; CDR3 protein: CASRFGFNYGYTF
J gene: TRBJ2-1; D gene: TRBD2; V gene: TRBV10-3; clone size: .; CDR3 DNA: TGTGCCATCATCTCACTAGCGGGATGGGACAATGAGCAGTTCTTC; CDR3 protein: CAIISLAGWDNEQFF
J gene: TRBJ1-2; D gene: TRBD1; V gene: TRBV9; clone size: .; CDR3 DNA: TGTGCCAGCAAGGGGACAGGGAGGAACTATGGCTACACCTTC; CDR3 protein: CASKGTGRNYGYTF
J gene: TRBJ1-1; D gene: TRBD1; V gene: TRBV2; clone size: .; CDR3 DNA: TGTGCCAGCAGACAGGGGATAGAAGCTTTCTTT; CDR3 protein: CASRQGIEAFF
J gene: TRBJ2-7; D gene: TRBD2; V gene: TRBV4-3; clone size: .; CDR3 DNA: TGCGCCAGCAGCCAAGGTTATAGCGGGAGAGACTACGAGCAGTACTTC; CDR3 protein: CASSQGYSGRDYEQYF
J gene: TRBJ2-1; D gene: .; V gene: TRBV20-1; clone size: .; CDR3 DNA: TGCAGTGCTAGTAGCGAGGAGCAGTTCTTC; CDR3 protein: CSASSEEQFF
J gene: TRBJ1-5; D gene: .; V gene: TRBV10-2; clone size: .; CDR3 DNA: TGCGCCAGCAGTGATTTGGGAGGGTACAATCAGCCCCAGCATTTT; CDR3 protein: CASSDLGGYNQPQHF
J gene: TRBJ1-5; D gene: .; V gene: TRBV19; clone size: .; CDR3 DNA: TGTGCCACCGCGCCCGGGACTTCCCGGAATCAGCCCCAGCATTTT; CDR3 protein: CATAPGTSRNQPQHF
J gene: TRBJ1-3; D gene: .; V gene: TRBV28; clone size: .; CDR3 DNA: TGTGCCAGCAGGGAGAGTGGAAACACCATATATTTT; CDR3 protein: CASRESGNTIYF
J gene: TRBJ2-2; D gene: .; V gene: TRBV5-4; clone size: few; CDR3 DNA: TGTGCCAGCAGCCGGGAAAAGCGTTCGAGCACCGGGGAGCTGTTTTTT; CDR3 protein: CASSREKRSSTGELFF
J gene: TRBJ2-7; D gene: .; V gene: TRBV11-2; clone size: .; CDR3 DNA: TGTGCCAGCAGCCACCTAAAGCGGGCCTACGAGCAGTACTTC; CDR3 protein: CASSHLKRAYEQYF
J gene: TRBJ2-2; D gene: .; V gene: TRBV9; clone size: .; CDR3 DNA: TGTGCCAGCAGCGTAGTTAGCGCGAACACCGGGGAGCTGTTTTTT; CDR3 protein: CASSVVSANTGELFF
J gene: TRBJ2-7; D gene: .; V gene: TRBV9; clone size: .; CDR3 DNA: TGTGCCAGCAGCGTAGGGTGGCAGTCCTACGAGCAGTACTTC; CDR3 protein: CASSVGWQSYEQYF
J gene: TRBJ2-1; D gene: .; V gene: TRBV3-1/TRBV3-2; clone size: .; CDR3 DNA: TGTGCCAGCAGCCAAGGTGGACTCCAAATCAATGAGCAGTTCTTC; CDR3 protein: CASSQGGLQINEQFF
J gene: TRBJ1-2; D gene: .; V gene: TRBV11-2; clone size: .; CDR3 DNA: TGTGCCAGCAGCCGGGGTTACCATGGCTACACCTTC; CDR3 protein: CASSRGYHGYTF
J gene: TRBJ1-5; D gene: .; V gene: TRBV29-1; clone size: .; CDR3 DNA: TGCAGCGCCGGGGACTTCTTGAAGCCCCAGCATTTT; CDR3 protein: CSAGDFLKPQHF
J gene: TRBJ2-5; D gene: .; V gene: TRBV5-6; clone size: .; CDR3 DNA: TGTGCCAGCAGCGGAATGGGACCGAAAAGGGGGCAAGAGACCCAGTACTTC; CDR3 protein: CASSGMGPKRGQETQYF
J gene: TRBJ1-2; D gene: .; V gene: TRBV5-4; clone size: once; CDR3 DNA: TGTGCCAGCAGCTTGGACAGGCCGTATGGCTACACCTTC; CDR3 protein: CASSLDRPYGYTF
J gene: TRBJ1-2; D gene: .; V gene: TRBV21-1; clone size: once; CDR3 DNA: TGTGCCAGCAGAAGGGGGGGGCGCAGTAAAAACTATGGCTACACCTTC; CDR3 protein: CASRRGGRSKNYGYTF
J gene: TRBJ1-1; D gene: .; V gene: TRBV21-1; clone size: .; CDR3 DNA: TGTGCCAGCAGCCCGTCGGTTTTTCCCAACACTGAAGCTTTCTTT; CDR3 protein: CASSPSVFPNTEAFF
J gene: TRBJ2-3; D gene: TRBD2; V gene: TRBV11-2; clone size: .; CDR3 DNA: TGTGCCAGCAGCTCCCTAGCGGGAGAGCACGGAGATACGCAGTATTTT; CDR3 protein: CASSSLAGEHGDTQYF
J gene: TRBJ1-4; D gene: TRBD1; V gene: TRBV6-5; clone size: few; CDR3 DNA: TGTGCCAGCAGTTACGAGGGGGCTGCTAATGAAAAACTGTTTTTT; CDR3 protein: CASSYEGAANEKLFF
J gene: TRBJ2-2; D gene: TRBD1; V gene: TRBV15; clone size: .; CDR3 DNA: TGTGCCACCAGCAGACGCACAGGGGGCAACACCGGGGAGCTGTTTTTT; CDR3 protein: CATSRRTGGNTGELFF
J gene: TRBJ2-7; D gene: TRBD1; V gene: TRBV11-2; clone size: .; CDR3 DNA: TGTGCCAGCAGCTCGGAAGGACAGGGGGTATGGGAGCAGTACTTC; CDR3 protein: CASSSEGQGVWEQYF
J gene: TRBJ1-6; D gene: .; V gene: TRBV18; clone size: few; CDR3 DNA: TGTGCCAGCTCACCTTCCTCCAGACAGGCTAATTCACCCCTCCACTTT; CDR3 protein: CASSPSSRQANSPLHF
J gene: TRBJ2-1; D gene: TRBD1; V gene: TRBV5-1; clone size: once; CDR3 DNA: TGCGCCAGCAGCCCGGGACAGGACTACAATGAGCAGTTCTTC; CDR3 protein: CASSPGQDYNEQFF
J gene: TRBJ1-1; D gene: .; V gene: TRBV30; clone size: .; CDR3 DNA: TGTGCCTGCAGGTCGAGGAACACTGAAGCTTTCTTT; CDR3 protein: CACRSRNTEAFF